Only a few counts were recorded for the clone carrying this T cell receptor (beta chain). Germline CDR1 MNHNS, CDR2 SASEGT. The CDR3 is 11 residues long. Trimming removed 6 bases at V and 4 bases at J, with 4 bases between. Some clones are missing from TCRdb's copy, which holds only in-frame ones; the method was immunoSEQ multiplex PCR. The table records hundreds of thousands of clones, 80% to 90% of them present only once. This record belongs to a study of shared T cell receptors in the human thymus. In addition, the sample was reused for a study of human thymus T cells. From that report: Finnish infants who were healthy and having corrective surgery for congenital heart defects made up the donors.

The genes are TRBV6-1 and TRBJ1-5, with D uncertain. This receptor was taken from a girl less than two years old with a congenital heart defect. The specimen was thymocytes. The CDR3 DNA sequence: TGTGCCAGCAGGCTAAATCAGCCCCAGCATTTT. Protein: CASRLNQPQHF.